Listed here are 30 T cell receptor beta chains from one sample, sequenced in a study of cytomegalovirus exposure and HLA in healthy donors. The study ran its PCR with 60 Vbeta and 13 Jbeta primers. Some clones are missing from TCRdb's copy, which holds only in-frame ones; the method was immunoSEQ multiplex PCR. The sample consists of a few hundred thousand clones, roughly 85% of them appearing once. Material: PBMCs. The receptors derive from a man aged 18 to 29 in good health and CMV-seronegative.

The chain carries TRBV7-3 and TRBJ2-2; 8 bases align to TRBD2. The ends lost 7 bases at V and 11 bases at J; junction bases unmatched: 15. Germline CDR1 is SGHTA and CDR2 is FQGTGA. The CDR3 loop spans 15 amino acids. This CDR3 is CASKAGGDMGTELFF. The CDR3 DNA is TGTGCCAGCAAGGCGGGAGGTGATATGGGTACTGAGCTGTTTTTT. The whole variable domain, filled in from reference TRBV7-3 and TRBJ2-2, reads GAGVSQTPSNKVTEKGKYVELRCDPISGHTALYWYRQSLGQGPEFLIYFQGTGAADDSGLPNDRFFAVRPEGSVSTLKIQRTERGDSAVYLCASKAGGDMGTELFFGEGSRLTVL.

J is TRBJ2-5 and V is TRBV6-5; 10 nucleotides match TRBD2. This CDR3 is 14 amino acids long. Trimming at V came to 6 bases and at J to 5 bases, leaving 6 bases not matched to a gene. Germline CDR1 reads MNHEY; CDR2 reads SVGAGI. The CDR3 DNA follows: TGTGCCAGCAGGCCAGCGGGGGGGCGCGAGACCCAGTACTTC. This gives the protein CASRPAGGRETQYF.

The chain couples TRBV4-3 to TRBJ2-3; 8 nucleotides agree with TRBD2. The CDR3 length is 17 residues. In germline, CDR1 is LGHNA, CDR2 YSLEER. Losses at the gene ends were 3 bases for V and 0 bases for J; bases not matched to a gene: 8. The chain's CDR3 is CASSQGATSASTDTQYF. CDR3 sequence (DNA): TGCGCCAGCAGCCAGGGGGCGACTAGCGCGAGCACAGATACGCAGTATTTT.

As DNA, the CDR3 is TGTGCCAGCATGTTGAGGACAGGGAACACCGGGGAGCTGTTTTTT. Translating gives CASMLRTGNTGELFF. The chain recombines TRBV6-5 with TRBJ2-2; 7 bases are shared with TRBD1. Trimming removed 7 bases from V and 1 base from J; junction bases left unmatched: 6. Germline V lookup: CDR1 MNHEY, CDR2 SVGAGI. CDR3 length: 15 amino acids.

The chain recombines TRBV30 with TRBJ2-3, with D possibly matching TRBD1 (6 bases). Between the trimmed V and J ends, which lost 0 bases and 3 bases, there was a span of 10 bases. The CDR3 runs to 14 residues. Germline CDR1 and CDR2: GTSNPN and SVGIG (reference sequence). CDR3 protein: CAWSVQGLTDTQYF. Written as DNA, the CDR3 is TGTGCCTGGAGTGTACAGGGATTAACAGATACGCAGTATTTT.

J is TRBJ2-2 and V is TRBV9; TRBD1 might be the D (6 bases). Germline CDR1 SGDLS, CDR2 YYNGEE. There are 14 residues in the CDR3. Between the trimmed V and J ends, which lost 4 bases and 1 base, there was a span of 8 bases. Here the CDR3 DNA reads TGTGCCAGCAGCCTACAGGGGAACACCGGGGAGCTGTTTTTT. Amino acid sequence: CASSLQGNTGELFF.

The rearrangement joins TRBV10-3 to TRBJ2-5; 12 bases map to TRBD2. Germline V lookup: CDR1 ENHRY, CDR2 SYGVKD. V gave up 10 bases and J gave up 2 bases; unmatched junction bases: 11. This CDR3 comprises 16 residues. CDR3 protein: CATLAGGPGGQETQYF. CDR3 DNA: TGTGCCACCCTAGCGGGAGGGCCGGGTGGTCAAGAGACCCAGTACTTC.

The V and J genes are TRBV5-1 and TRBJ2-3; D remains ambiguous. This CDR3 spans 15 amino acids. Germline V gene lookup returns CDR1 SGHRS and CDR2 YFSETQ. The germline V and J ends were trimmed by 7 bases and 3 bases, with 18 bases remaining between them. CDR3 in DNA: TGCGCCAGCGGGTCTATAGGCGCGGTTACAGATACGCAGTATTTT. Its protein product is CASGSIGAVTDTQYF. Using reference TRBV5-1 and TRBJ2-3 for the parts outside the CDR3, the full variable domain is KAGVTQTPRYLIKTRGQQVTLSCSPISGHRSVSWYQQTPGQGLQFLFEYFSETQRNKGNFPGRFSGRQFSNSRSEMNVSTLELGDSALYLCASGSIGAVTDTQYFGPGTRLTVL.

V and J are TRBV4-3 and TRBJ2-5; possibly TRBD2 for D (5 bases). The CDR3 contains 15 residues. Trimming left V 0 bases short and J 5 bases short, with 13 bases between. CDR1 is LGHNA and CDR2 is YSLEER in the germline V gene. The CDR3 reads CASSQEPAVHETQYF. CDR3 coding DNA: TGCGCCAGCAGCCAAGAACCAGCGGTGCACGAGACCCAGTACTTC.

This clone has just a few counts. The chain combines TRBV19 with TRBJ2-7; D gene ambiguous. V lost 3 bases and J lost 3, with 9 bases in between. The CDR3 spans 13 residues. The germline gives CDR1 LNHDA, CDR2 SQIVND (reference sequence). The CDR3 here is CASSIFVDYEQYF. The DNA for the CDR3 is TGTGCCAGTAGTATTTTTGTAGACTACGAGCAGTACTTC.

This clone was recorded a few times. The CDR3 loop reads CATSRIDIRRGRYQPQHF. The CDR3 coding sequence is TGTGCCACCAGCAGAATCGACATCCGAAGGGGTAGGTATCAGCCCCAGCATTTT. V and J are TRBV15 and TRBJ1-5; a weak D match, TRBD1 (5 bases). This CDR3 region has 18 residues. CDR1 and CDR2 from the germline V gene are LNHNV and YYDKDF (reference sequence). V was pared by 2 bases and J by 5 bases, with 22 bases between. Filled out from reference TRBV15 and TRBJ1-5, the complete variable domain reads DAMVIQNPRYQVTQFGKPVTLSCSQTLNHNVMYWYQQKSSQAPKLLFHYYDKDFNNEADTPDNFQSRRPNTSFCFLDIRSPGLGDTAMYLCATSRIDIRRGRYQPQHFGDGTRLSIL.

The chain couples TRBV5-6 to TRBJ2-7, with D perhaps matching TRBD1 (5 bases). Germline V CDR1 and CDR2: SGHDT, YYEEEE. This CDR3 contains 11 residues. V lost 4 bases and J lost 7, with 9 bases in between. CDR3 amino acids: CASSRGWEQYF. The CDR3 DNA is TGTGCCAGCAGCAGGGGTTGGGAGCAGTACTTC.

This clone was detected only once. The chain uses TRBV5-5 and TRBJ2-2, with D possibly TRBD2 on 5 matching bases. Trimming pared 2 bases from V and 5 bases from J, leaving 7 bases between. This CDR3 comprises 13 residues. Per the germline V gene, CDR1 is SGHKS and CDR2 is YYEKEE (reference sequence). The CDR3 loop is CASSFRDTGELFF. The CDR3 coding sequence is TGTGCCAGCAGCTTTCGGGATACCGGGGAGCTGTTTTTT. Supplemented by reference TRBV5-5 and TRBJ2-2, the full variable domain reads DAGVTQSPTHLIKTRGQQVTLRCSPISGHKSVSWYQQVLGQGPQFIFQYYEKEERGRGNFPDRFSARQFPNYSSELNVNALLLGDSALYLCASSFRDTGELFFGEGSRLTVL.

This clone was seen only a few times. The chain has TRBV4-3 and TRBJ1-3; D not certain. The CDR3 contains 16 residues. Per the germline V gene, CDR1 is LGHNA and CDR2 is YSLEER. Trimming pared 0 bases from V and 0 bases from J, leaving 9 bases between. The CDR3 sequence: CASSQDVHSSGNTIYF. The CDR3 region has the DNA TGCGCCAGCAGCCAAGATGTTCACTCCTCTGGAAACACCATATATTTT.

The chain is built from TRBV2 and TRBJ1-4; D is unclear. V lost 5 bases and J 7 bases, leaving 17 bases between the germline ends. CDR3 length: 15 residues. Germline V gives CDR1 SNHLY, CDR2 FYNNEI. The CDR3 nucleotides read TGTGCCAGCAGTCCCCAGATGGGCGCAGCTGAAAAACTGTTTTTT. Translating gives CASSPQMGAAEKLFF.

This clone was detected only a few times. The chain employs TRBV6-1 and TRBJ1-4; unclear D gene. The V gene lost 6 bases and the J gene lost 4 bases, with 12 bases spanning the gap. This CDR3 region has 14 residues. From germline, CDR1 is MNHNS and CDR2 SASEGT. CDR3: CASRSRENNEKLFF. The CDR3 nucleotides are TGTGCCAGCAGATCTCGGGAAAATAATGAAAAACTGTTTTTT.

The V gene is TRBV15, the J gene TRBJ2-4, with D unresolved. Between the trimmed V and J ends, which lost 3 bases and 3 bases, there was a span of 15 bases. Germline V CDR1 and CDR2: LNHNV, YYDKDF (reference sequence). The CDR3 sequence is 16 residues long. In nucleotides, the CDR3 is TGTGCCACCAGCAGGGCTAAGTCGGGTTACAAAAACATTCAGTACTTC. It translates to CATSRAKSGYKNIQYF. Filled out from reference TRBV15 and TRBJ2-4, the complete variable domain reads DAMVIQNPRYQVTQFGKPVTLSCSQTLNHNVMYWYQQKSSQAPKLLFHYYDKDFNNEADTPDNFQSRRPNTSFCFLDIRSPGLGDTAMYLCATSRAKSGYKNIQYFGAGTRLSVL.

V is TRBV5-5 and J is TRBJ1-1; D is possibly TRBD1 (5 bases). This CDR3 spans 15 amino acids. Germline CDR1 reads SGHKS; CDR2 reads YYEKEE (reference sequence). V was cut by 4 bases and J by 4 bases, with 17 bases left in between. CDR3 coding DNA: TGTGCCAGCAGCCCTTCCGGGGGGGAGGGCACTGAAGCTTTCTTT. Protein product: CASSPSGGEGTEAFF.

The chain employs TRBV10-3 and TRBJ2-7; tentatively, D is TRBD1 (5 bases). The CDR3 loop spans 16 amino acids. Germline lookup yields CDR1 ENHRY and CDR2 SYGVKD. Trimming took 0 bases from V and 3 from J, leaving 15 bases between them. CDR3 region: CAISESGQGIFYEQYF. In nucleotides, the CDR3 is TGTGCCATCAGTGAGTCGGGGCAGGGAATTTTCTACGAGCAGTACTTC.

The chain is built from TRBV29-1 and TRBJ2-2; 8 bases are a match to TRBD1. CDR3 size: 14 residues. V was pared by 7 bases and J by 3 bases, with 7 bases of the junction left unmatched. CDR1 and CDR2 (germline): SQVTM, ANQGSEA. CDR3 amino acids: CSGLTGDDTGELFF. CDR3 nucleotide sequence: TGCAGCGGCTTGACAGGGGATGACACCGGGGAGCTGTTTTTT.

The chain is built from TRBV5-1 and TRBJ1-1, with D possibly matching TRBD1 (5 bases). The CDR3 extends over 11 amino acids. V gave up 4 bases and J gave up 7 bases, with 8 bases separating them. Germline V gene data show CDR1 as SGHRS and CDR2 as YFSETQ. The CDR3 DNA reads TGCGCCAGCAGCCTCGACAGTGAAGCTTTCTTT. It specifies CASSLDSEAFF.

The chain links TRBV30 to TRBJ1-5; D is perhaps TRBD1 (5 bases). CDR1 is GTSNPN, CDR2 SVGIG, per germline (reference sequence). V dropped 4 bases and J dropped 4 bases, with 14 bases sitting between them. CDR3 size: 14 residues. The CDR3 region has the DNA TGTGCCTGGAAAGGCGGGGGGACTAATCAGCCCCAGCATTTT. This codes for CAWKGGGTNQPQHF.

The chain joins TRBV5-4 to TRBJ1-2; 7 bases are a match to TRBD1. CDR1 and CDR2 from the germline V gene are SGHNT and YYREEE (reference sequence). The CDR3 has 16 amino acids. J gave up 0 bases and V 0 bases, and 5 bases lay outside the gene matches. The DNA of the CDR3 is TGTGCCAGCAGCTTGGGTGACAGGGTAGCTAACTATGGCTACACCTTC. The encoded protein is CASSLGDRVANYGYTF.

The genes are TRBV2 and TRBJ2-1; 8 nucleotides match TRBD1. With V trimmed by 10 bases and J by 3 bases, 11 bases remained unmatched. The CDR3 contains 15 residues. Germline CDR1 and CDR2: SNHLY and FYNNEI. The CDR3 spells CAIIRQGPNYNEQFF. CDR3 coding DNA: TGTGCCATCATTAGACAGGGGCCGAACTACAATGAGCAGTTCTTC.

V usage is TRBV30 and J usage is TRBJ2-2; TRBD2 agrees at 7 bases. V lost 5 bases, J lost 4 bases, and 4 bases stayed unmatched. CDR3 length: 13 residues. Per germline, CDR1 GTSNPN and CDR2 SVGIG (reference sequence). For the CDR3, the DNA is TGTGCCTGGGAGAGGGAGGGCACCGGGGAGCTGTTTTTT. Translating gives CAWEREGTGELFF. The full variable domain, with the rest looked up from reference TRBV30 and TRBJ2-2, is SQTIHQWPATLVQPVGSPLSLECTVEGTSNPNLYWYRQAAGRGLQLLFYSVGIGQISSEVPQNLSASRPQDRQFILSSKKLLLSDSGFYLCAWEREGTGELFFGEGSRLTVL.

The rearrangement joins TRBV12-5 to TRBJ1-1, with D possibly matching TRBD1 (5 bases). The CDR3 totals 15 residues. The V end lost 7 bases, the J end lost 2 bases, and 17 bases lay between the germline ends. CDR1 is LGHNT, CDR2 FRNRAP, per germline. CDR3 in amino acids: CASATSGQPNTEAFF. The CDR3, as DNA: TGTGCTAGTGCCACTAGCGGACAACCTAACACTGAAGCTTTCTTT.

This clone turned up a few times. The J gene is TRBJ1-1, the V gene TRBV7-2; perhaps TRBD1 as D (5 bases). Germline loops: CDR1 SGHTA, CDR2 FQGNSA. V lost 4 bases, J lost 0 bases, and 6 bases lay in between. This CDR3 spans 13 amino acids. CDR3 sequence: CASSSGVNTEAFF. CDR3 DNA: TGTGCCAGCAGCTCGGGGGTGAACACTGAAGCTTTCTTT.

This chain links TRBV9 with TRBJ2-5; 9 nucleotides align to TRBD2. Germline V CDR1 and CDR2: SGDLS, YYNGEE. The CDR3 extends over 14 amino acids. With V trimmed by 5 bases and J by 2 bases, 4 bases remained unmatched. CDR3 in DNA: TGTGCCAGCAGTCGGACTAGCGAACAAGAGACCCAGTACTTC. Protein product: CASSRTSEQETQYF.

V is TRBV18 and J is TRBJ2-1; 7 nucleotides align to TRBD2. This CDR3 contains 15 residues. Germline V gives CDR1 KGHSH, CDR2 LQKENI. Germline trimming cut 3 bases from V and 6 bases from J; bases unmatched to any gene: 8. CDR3 in amino acids: CASSPGLAVSNEQFF. The CDR3 DNA follows: TGTGCCAGCTCACCGGGGCTAGCGGTTAGCAATGAGCAGTTCTTC.

In DNA form, the CDR3 reads TGTGCCAGCAGCTTAGGGCTAGCGGGATCCTACAATGAGCAGTTCTTC. Translated, it gives CASSLGLAGSYNEQFF. The chain recombines TRBV7-8 with TRBJ2-1; 9 bases fit TRBD2. The CDR3 covers 16 residues. V lost 1 base and J lost 1; bases outside the gene matches: 2. Germline lookup yields CDR1 SGHVS and CDR2 FQNEAQ.